Listed here are 9 T cell receptor beta chains from one sample, sequenced in a study of T cell responses to AZD1222 COVID-19 vaccine. TCRdb's copy holds only in-frame clones and misses some; the assay was immunoSEQ multiplex PCR. Among about 110,000 clones listed, 85% to 95% were seen once. The sequencing here drew on peripheral blood, taken on day 0 of AZD1222 vaccination. These receptors were taken from an adult in good health.

This chain joins TRBV10-1 and TRBJ2-7; tentative D call: TRBD1 (6 bases). From germline, CDR1 is WNHNN and CDR2 SYGVQD (reference sequence). This CDR3 is built from 15 residues. Trimming pared 0 bases from V and 4 bases from J, leaving 13 bases between. For the CDR3, the DNA is TGCGCCAGCAGTGAGTCGGGGCAGGGGCTATACGAGCAGTACTTC. It encodes CASSESGQGLYEQYF.

This clone occurred a few times. The chain recombines TRBV28 with TRBJ1-3; D not resolved. V shed 10 bases and J shed 0 bases, with 16 bases lying between them. The CDR3 has 15 amino acids. Germline V gene lookup returns CDR1 MDHEN and CDR2 SYDVKM. The CDR3 region is CATASGDPSGNTIYF. The CDR3 DNA reads as TGTGCCACCGCCTCCGGGGATCCCTCTGGAAACACCATATATTTT.

V and J are TRBV18 and TRBJ2-3, with a possible D match to TRBD2 (5 bases). The CDR3 length is 20 residues. Germline V gene data show CDR1 as KGHSH and CDR2 as LQKENI. Trimming took off 3 bases at V and 0 bases at J, with 25 bases between the two ends. The DNA for the CDR3 is TGTGCCAGCTCACCCCCGGGGTCCCGGACTGGAGGATTTAGCACAGATACGCAGTATTTT. It is translated as CASSPPGSRTGGFSTDTQYF.

V is TRBV28 and J is TRBJ1-4; 9 bases align to TRBD1. J was trimmed by 0 bases and V by 5 bases; bases with no gene match: 10. Germline V CDR1 and CDR2: MDHEN, SYDVKM. The CDR3 covers 18 residues. The CDR3 protein is CASSIIGGQGATNEKLFF. CDR3 nucleotides: TGTGCCAGCAGTATTATAGGGGGACAGGGTGCAACTAATGAAAAACTGTTTTTT. The full variable domain, with the rest looked up from reference TRBV28 and TRBJ1-4, is DVKVTQSSRYLVKRTGEKVFLECVQDMDHENMFWYRQDPGLGLRLIYFSYDVKMKEKGDIPEGYSVSREKKERFSLILESASTNQTSMYLCASSIIGGQGATNEKLFFGSGTQLSVL.

The chain carries TRBV6-6 and TRBJ1-2; D is uncertain. V was trimmed by 2 bases and J by 2 bases, leaving 12 bases between them. Looked up from germline, CDR1 is MNHNY and CDR2 is SVGAGI (reference sequence). CDR3 length: 15 amino acids. In DNA form, the CDR3 reads TGTGCCAGCAGTTACGTGGGATCGAAGAACTATGGCTACACCTTC. It translates to CASSYVGSKNYGYTF.

The CDR3 sequence is CASSLEQGARTQYF. CDR3 DNA: TGCGCCAGCAGCTTGGAACAGGGGGCGCGTACGCAGTATTTT. This chain connects TRBV5-1 to TRBJ2-3, with 9 bases lining up with TRBD1. V lost 0 bases and J lost 8; bases outside the gene matches: 4. Per germline, CDR1 SGHRS and CDR2 YFSETQ. The CDR3 covers 14 residues.

J is TRBJ1-2 and V is TRBV19, with a tentative D call TRBD1 (5 bases). This CDR3 is built from 13 residues. The germline gives CDR1 LNHDA, CDR2 SQIVND (reference sequence). V lost 8 bases and J lost 2, with 12 bases in between. CDR3 sequence: CASSDITNYGYTF. DNA of the CDR3: TGTGCCAGTTCGGACATCACGAACTATGGCTACACCTTC.

The chain is built from TRBV21-1 and TRBJ2-2. TRBV21-1 counts as a pseudogene. The CDR3 spans 16 residues. This CDR3 is CASSKRASTYTGELFF. CDR3 coding DNA: TGTGCCAGCAGCAAAAGGGCCTCAACCTACACCGGGGAGCTGTTTTTT.

This chain connects TRBV2 to TRBJ1-2; the D gene is possibly TRBD1 (5 bases). The CDR3 loop spans 13 amino acids. In germline, CDR1 is SNHLY, CDR2 FYNNEI. V lost 1 base and J 7 bases, leaving 10 bases between the germline ends. CDR3 bases: TGTGCCAGCAGTGAAGGTCAGGGCGGTGGCTACACCTTC. This translates into CASSEGQGGGYTF.